This T cell receptor beta chain was sequenced for a study of cytomegalovirus exposure and HLA in healthy donors. Generated by immunoSEQ multiplex PCR, the TCRdb table keeps only in-frame clones and is missing some. The sample has 130,000 to 150,000 clones, about 86% seen once; the top ten hold approximately 8%. The ends lost 1 base at V and 4 bases at J; junction bases unmatched: 3. CDR1 is MDHEN, CDR2 SYDVKM, per germline. This CDR3 contains 14 residues. The rearrangement links TRBV28 to TRBJ1-1; TRBD1 matches at 7 bases. Source material: PBMCs. The source of this sequence is a young woman in good health and CMV-seropositive. The CDR3 region is CASSLYRGRTEAFF. For the CDR3, the DNA is TGTGCCAGCAGTTTATACAGGGGACGCACTGAAGCTTTCTTT. The full variable domain, in which reference TRBV28 and TRBJ1-1 provide the parts outside the CDR3, is DVKVTQSSRYLVKRTGEKVFLECVQDMDHENMFWYRQDPGLGLRLIYFSYDVKMKEKGDIPEGYSVSREKKERFSLILESASTNQTSMYLCASSLYRGRTEAFFGQGTRLTVV.